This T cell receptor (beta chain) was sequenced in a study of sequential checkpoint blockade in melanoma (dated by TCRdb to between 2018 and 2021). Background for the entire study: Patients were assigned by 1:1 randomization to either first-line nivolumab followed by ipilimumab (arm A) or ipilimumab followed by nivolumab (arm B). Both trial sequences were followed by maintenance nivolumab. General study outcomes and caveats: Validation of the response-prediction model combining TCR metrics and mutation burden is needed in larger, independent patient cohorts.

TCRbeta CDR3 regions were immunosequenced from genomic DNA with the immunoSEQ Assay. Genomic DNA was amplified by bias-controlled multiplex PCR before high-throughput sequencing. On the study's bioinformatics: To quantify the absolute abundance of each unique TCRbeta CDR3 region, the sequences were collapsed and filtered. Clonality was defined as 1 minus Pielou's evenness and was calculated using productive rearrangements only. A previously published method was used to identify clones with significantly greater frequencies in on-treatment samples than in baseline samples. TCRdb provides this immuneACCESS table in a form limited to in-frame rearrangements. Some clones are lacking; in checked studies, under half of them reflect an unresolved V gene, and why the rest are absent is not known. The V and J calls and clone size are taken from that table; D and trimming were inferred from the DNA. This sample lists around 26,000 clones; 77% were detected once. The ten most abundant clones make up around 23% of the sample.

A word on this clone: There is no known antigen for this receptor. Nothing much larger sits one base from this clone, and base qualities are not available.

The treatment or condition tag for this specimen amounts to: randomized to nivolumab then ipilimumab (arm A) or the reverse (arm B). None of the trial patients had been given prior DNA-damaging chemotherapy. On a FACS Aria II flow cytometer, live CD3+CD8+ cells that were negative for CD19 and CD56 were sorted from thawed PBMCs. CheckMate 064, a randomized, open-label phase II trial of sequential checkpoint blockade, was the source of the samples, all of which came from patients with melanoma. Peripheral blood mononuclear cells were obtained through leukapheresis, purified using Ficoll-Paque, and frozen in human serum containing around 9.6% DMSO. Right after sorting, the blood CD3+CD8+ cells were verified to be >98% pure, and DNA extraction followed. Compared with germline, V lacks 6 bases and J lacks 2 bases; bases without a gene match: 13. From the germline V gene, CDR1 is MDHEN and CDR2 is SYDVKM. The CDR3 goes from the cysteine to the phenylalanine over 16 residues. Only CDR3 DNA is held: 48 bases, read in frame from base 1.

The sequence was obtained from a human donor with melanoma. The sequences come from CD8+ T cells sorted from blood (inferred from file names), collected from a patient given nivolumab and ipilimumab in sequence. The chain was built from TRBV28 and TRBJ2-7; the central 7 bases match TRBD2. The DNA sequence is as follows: TGTGCCAGCAGGCCTCCCGATGAGCGGGGTACCTACGAGCAGTACTTC. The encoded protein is CASRPPDERGTYEQYF.